The 11 T cell receptor beta chains listed next were all sequenced from one sample in a study of regulatory T cells in long-lasting Graves disease. Arm-PCR with iRepertoire HTBI primers amplified the CDR3 regions for these TCR beta libraries. TCRdb reprocessed the multiplex PCR reads via MiXCR and lists one record per CDR3 protein. The sample lists approximately 230,000 distinct CDR3 sequences; around 18% were seen once. Time point reported: newly diagnosed GD, antithyroid drugs for less than 3 months. PBMC-derived RNA was used for the TCR library. The sequenced sample was peripheral blood mononuclear cells (PBMCs), obtained at new diagnosis, from a patient treated with antithyroid drugs. All receptors come from a female donor with Graves disease.

The chain employs TRBV27 and TRBJ1-2, with D hard to call. CDR1 and CDR2 (germline): MNHEY, SMNVEV (reference sequence). V dropped 2 bases and J dropped 4 bases, with 8 bases sitting between them. The CDR3 totals 13 residues. CDR3 sequence (DNA): TGTGCCAGCAGTTTAAGAGGCCTCTATGGCTACACCTTC. Amino acids: CASSLRGLYGYTF.

The chain uses TRBV6-5 and TRBJ1-2; 8 bases line up with TRBD1. Germline CDR1 is MNHEY and CDR2 is SVGAGI. The CDR3 is 16 residues long. Germline trimming cut 2 bases from V and 1 base from J; bases unmatched to any gene: 6. The CDR3 is CASSYSPRGLNYGYTF. The CDR3 nucleotides read TGTGCCAGCAGTTACAGCCCCAGGGGGCTTAACTATGGCTACACCTTC.

This clonotype was counted at least ten times. The chain employs TRBV27 and TRBJ2-7, with 9 bases aligning to TRBD1. Germline V lookup: CDR1 MNHEY, CDR2 SMNVEV (reference sequence). V lost 0 bases and J lost 4; bases outside the gene matches: 4. The CDR3 runs to 15 residues. In nucleotides, the CDR3 is TGTGCCAGCAGTTTATCGGGACAGGGAGGTTACGAGCAGTACTTC. This gives the protein CASSLSGQGGYEQYF.

At least ten counts were recorded for this clonotype. The chain carries TRBV6-2 or TRBV6-3 and TRBJ2-7; 9 bases align to TRBD1. Germline assignment: CDR1 MNHEY and CDR2 SVGEGT. With 1 base clipped from V and 4 bases from J, the junction kept 8 bases outside the gene matches. The CDR3 is made up of 16 amino acids. The CDR3 loop reads CASSYYSGTGWYEQYF. The CDR3 region has the DNA TGTGCCAGCAGTTACTACTCCGGGACAGGGTGGTACGAGCAGTACTTC.

This clonotype was seen more than once but under ten times. The chain employs TRBV11-2 and TRBJ1-3; D possibly corresponds to TRBD1 (5 bases). This CDR3 contains 14 residues. Germline loops: CDR1 SGHAT, CDR2 FQNNGV. Trimming pared 3 bases from V and 5 bases from J, leaving 11 bases between. This CDR3 reads CASSFAGDRNTIYF. DNA of the CDR3: TGTGCCAGCAGCTTCGCGGGGGATAGAAACACCATATATTTT.

In this sample, this clonotype turned up a few times. CDR3 coding DNA: TGCAGCGTTGAAGACCAAAACCTGGGCTACACCTTC. Protein product: CSVEDQNLGYTF. V is TRBV29-1 and J is TRBJ1-2; D unclear. Trimming removed 0 bases at V and 8 bases at J, with 10 bases between. The CDR3 covers 12 residues. CDR1 is SQVTM, CDR2 ANQGSEA, per germline.

This clonotype was detected ten times or more. V usage is TRBV2 and J usage is TRBJ2-3; 12 nucleotides line up with TRBD2. Germline V gene data show CDR1 as SNHLY and CDR2 as FYNNEI. This CDR3 spans 15 amino acids. The ends lost 4 bases at V and 4 bases at J; junction bases unmatched: 3. In nucleotides, the CDR3 is TGTGCCAGCAGTGGACTAGCGGGAGCCCCAGATACGCAGTATTTT. Its protein product is CASSGLAGAPDTQYF.

This clonotype came up many times. This chain links TRBV7-2 with TRBJ2-7; 9 nucleotides align to TRBD2. V gave up 5 bases and J gave up 10 bases; unmatched junction bases: 12. Germline V gives CDR1 SGHTA, CDR2 FQGNSA. The CDR3 has 14 amino acids. CDR3 in amino acids: CASSPRDGGRGQYF. CDR3 bases: TGTGCCAGCAGCCCCCGGGATGGCGGGAGGGGCCAGTACTTC.

This clonotype was seen repeatedly, ten times or more. J is TRBJ2-1 and V is TRBV6-5; D gene uncertain. Germline V gene sequence: CDR1 MNHEY, CDR2 SVGAGI. The CDR3 sequence is 13 residues long. Trimming took 0 bases from V and 8 from J, leaving 8 bases between them. CDR3 sequence: CASSYSRLYEQFF. The CDR3 DNA is TGTGCCAGCAGTTACTCGAGGCTATATGAGCAGTTCTTC.

This clonotype was seen ten or more times. This chain links TRBV24-1 with TRBJ1-4, with 8 bases matching TRBD1. The germline V gene encodes CDR1 KGHDR and CDR2 SFDVKD. Trimming took 9 bases from V and 7 from J; bases not matched to a gene: 9. The CDR3 has 14 residues. For the CDR3, the DNA is TGTGCCACCGTTGCAGGGGGCTGTGGTGAAAAACTGTTTTTT. Amino acid sequence: CATVAGGCGEKLFF.

The genes are TRBV20-1 and TRBJ2-7; D not resolved. The V end lost 1 base, the J end lost 1 base, and 8 bases lay between the germline ends. The germline gives CDR1 DFQATT, CDR2 SNEGSKA (reference sequence). The CDR3 extends over 13 amino acids. Here the CDR3 DNA reads TGCAGTGCTAGAGGCAGCCGTTCCTACGAGCAGTACTTC. Protein sequence: CSARGSRSYEQYF.